This TCR beta chain was profiled in a study of blood T cells in healthy people across ages. Whole-study results and caveats: TCR beta diversity per million T cells fell roughly linearly with age.

In this sample, this clonotype turned up a few times. Its antigen is as yet unknown. The use of a sample-barcoded 5' primer and a J-beta primer mix characterized a second PCR of roughly 7 to 11 cycles. All cDNA molecules were each tagged by a template-switch adaptor with 12 random nucleotides. Each CDR3 protein gets one entry after TCRdb re-called the 5' RACE reads with MiXCR. Altogether about 1,500,000 distinct CDR3 sequences are present, 42% being singletons, with the ten largest covering roughly 7.9%. Germline trimming cut 5 bases from V and 6 bases from J; bases unmatched to any gene: 5. The CDR3 totals 14 residues. The germline V gene has CDR1 SGHRS and CDR2 YFSETQ.

The receptor comes from a woman aged 18-30 years in good health. The sample consisted of blood. The rearrangement joins TRBV5-1 to TRBJ1-4, with 9 bases identical to TRBD1. The CDR3 region is CASRNRGRDEKLFF. The CDR3 coding sequence is TGCGCCAGCAGGAACAGGGGGCGCGATGAAAAACTGTTTTTT.